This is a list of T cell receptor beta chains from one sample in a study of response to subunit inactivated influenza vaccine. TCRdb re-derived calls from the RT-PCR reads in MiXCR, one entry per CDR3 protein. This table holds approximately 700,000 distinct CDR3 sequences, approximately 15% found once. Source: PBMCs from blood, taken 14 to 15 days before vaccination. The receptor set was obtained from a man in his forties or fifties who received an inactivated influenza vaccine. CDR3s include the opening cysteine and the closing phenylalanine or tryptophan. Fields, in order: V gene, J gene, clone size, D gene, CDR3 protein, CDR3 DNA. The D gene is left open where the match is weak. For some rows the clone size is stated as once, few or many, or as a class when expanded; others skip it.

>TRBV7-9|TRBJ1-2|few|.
CASSLEGRNGYTF
TGTGCCAGCAGCTTAGAAGGGAGGAATGGCTACACCTTC
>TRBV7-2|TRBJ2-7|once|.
CASSLVVQREQYF
TGTGCCAGCAGCTTAGTCGTCCAGCGTGAGCAGTACTTC
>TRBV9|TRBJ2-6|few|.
CASSLTIAVGETGANVLTF
TGTGCCAGCAGCCTCACGATTGCGGTGGGAGAGACCGGGGCCAACGTCCTGACTTTC
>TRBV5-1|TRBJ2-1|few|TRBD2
CASSPLVSGGYNEQFF
TGCGCCAGCAGCCCGTTAGTTAGCGGGGGTTACAATGAGCAGTTCTTC
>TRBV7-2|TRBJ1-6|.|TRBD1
CASSRTGGNYNSPLHF
TGTGCCAGCAGTAGGACAGGGGGAAACTATAATTCACCCCTCCACTTT
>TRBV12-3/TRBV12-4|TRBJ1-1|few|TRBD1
CASSTLAGGGSSEAFF
TGTGCCAGCAGTACCCTTGCAGGGGGAGGGTCATCTGAAGCTTTCTTT
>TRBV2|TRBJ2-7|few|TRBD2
CASQAGGSYEQYF
TGTGCCAGCCAAGCGGGGGGCTCCTACGAGCAGTACTTC
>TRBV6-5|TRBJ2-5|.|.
CASSYPRAGETQYF
TGTGCCAGCAGTTACCCACGGGCAGGAGAGACCCAGTACTTC
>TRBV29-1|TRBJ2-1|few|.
CSVVRTAYNEQFF
TGCAGCGTTGTGAGGACAGCCTACAATGAGCAGTTCTTC
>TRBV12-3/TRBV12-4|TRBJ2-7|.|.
CASQRGSLYEQYF
TGTGCCAGCCAAAGGGGTTCACTCTACGAGCAGTACTTC
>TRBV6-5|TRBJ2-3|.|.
CASSYIASRGDTQYF
TGTGCCAGCAGTTACATCGCTAGCAGGGGAGATACGCAGTATTTT
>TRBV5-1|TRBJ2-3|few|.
CASSLGPGGGRDTQYF
TGCGCCAGCAGCTTGGGCCCAGGGGGAGGTCGAGATACGCAGTATTTT
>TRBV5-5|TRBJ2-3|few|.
CASSSDADTQYF
TGTGCCAGCAGCTCGGACGCAGATACGCAGTATTTT
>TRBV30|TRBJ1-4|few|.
CAARRVEEKLFF
TGTGCTGCAAGGAGGGTAGAGGAAAAACTGTTTTTT
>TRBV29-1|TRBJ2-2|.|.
CSVFKNTGELFF
TGCAGCGTATTCAAAAACACCGGGGAGCTGTTTTTT
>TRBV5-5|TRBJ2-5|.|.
CASSLGNGGWETQYF
TGTGCCAGCAGCTTGGGCAATGGGGGTTGGGAGACCCAGTACTTC
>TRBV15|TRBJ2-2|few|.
CATSRSGPGRVFF
TGTGCCACCAGCAGATCGGGACCGGGAAGGGTGTTTTTT
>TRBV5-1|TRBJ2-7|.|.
CASSLGTPGLEQYF
TGCGCCAGCAGCTTGGGTACTCCAGGCTTGGAGCAGTACTTC
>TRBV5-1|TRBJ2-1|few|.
CASSLAPRTQYNEQFF
TGCGCCAGCAGCTTGGCCCCCAGGACACAATACAATGAGCAGTTCTTC
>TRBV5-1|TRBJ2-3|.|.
CASAPGPTDTQYF
TGCGCCAGCGCCCCGGGACCCACAGATACGCAGTATTTT
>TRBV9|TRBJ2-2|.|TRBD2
CASSPNGGRNTGELFF
TGTGCCAGCAGCCCAAACGGCGGGAGAAACACCGGGGAGCTGTTTTTT
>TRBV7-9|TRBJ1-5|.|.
CASSLAGTDNQPQHF
TGTGCCAGCAGCTTAGCAGGGACTGACAATCAGCCCCAGCATTTT
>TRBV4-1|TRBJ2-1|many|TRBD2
CASSKDAGGGRQSF
TGCGCCAGCAGCAAAGACGCCGGGGGGGGACGACAAAGTTTC
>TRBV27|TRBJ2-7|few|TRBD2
CASSLFFGTSGAVAYEQYF
TGTGCCAGCAGTTTATTTTTCGGGACTAGCGGGGCTGTAGCCTACGAGCAGTACTTC
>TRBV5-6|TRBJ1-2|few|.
CASTSLGRRTF
TGTGCCAGCACCTCCCTTGGGAGGCGCACCTTC
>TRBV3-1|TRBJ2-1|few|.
CASSQDPDAAGFSYNEQFF
TGTGCCAGCAGCCAAGATCCGGATGCCGCGGGGTTTTCCTACAATGAGCAGTTCTTC
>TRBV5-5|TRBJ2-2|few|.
CAGASGLGGELFF
TGTGCCGGGGCGTCGGGTCTTGGCGGGGAGCTGTTTTTT
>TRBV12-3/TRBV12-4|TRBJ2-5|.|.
CASSLGAWQYQETQYF
TGTGCCAGCAGTTTGGGAGCTTGGCAGTACCAAGAGACCCAGTACTTC
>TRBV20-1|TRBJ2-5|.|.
CSAMRGLQETQYF
TGCAGTGCTATGCGGGGTCTTCAAGAGACCCAGTACTTC
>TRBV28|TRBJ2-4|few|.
CASSPLIKNIQYF
TGTGCCAGCAGCCCCTTAATCAAAAACATTCAGTACTTC
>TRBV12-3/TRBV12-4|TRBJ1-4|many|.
CASGLTGADEKLFF
TGTGCCAGCGGACTGACAGGTGCCGATGAAAAACTGTTTTTT
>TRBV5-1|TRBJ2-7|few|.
CASSPRQVTSYEQYF
TGCGCCAGCAGCCCCCGACAGGTCACCTCCTACGAGCAGTACTTC
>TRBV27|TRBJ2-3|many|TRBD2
CASSPGLAGYSSTDTQYF
TGTGCCAGCAGCCCGGGACTAGCGGGGTACTCTAGCACAGATACGCAGTATTTT
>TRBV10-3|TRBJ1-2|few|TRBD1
CAIRDRVNYGYTF
TGTGCCATCAGGGACAGGGTTAACTATGGCTACACCTTC
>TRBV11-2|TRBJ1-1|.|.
CASSLVRERFTEAFF
TGTGCCAGCAGCTTAGTCAGGGAGAGGTTCACTGAAGCTTTCTTT
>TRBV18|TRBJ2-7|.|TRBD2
CASSPGLADVYEQYF
TGTGCCAGCTCACCTGGACTAGCGGACGTATACGAGCAGTACTTC
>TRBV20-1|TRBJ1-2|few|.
CSASRQNYGYTF
TGCAGTGCTAGCCGGCAGAACTATGGCTACACCTTC
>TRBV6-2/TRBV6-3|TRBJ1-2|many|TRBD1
CASSQPQGARRIAAGYTF
TGTGCCAGCAGTCAACCCCAGGGGGCGCGTAGAATCGCCGCTGGCTACACCTTC
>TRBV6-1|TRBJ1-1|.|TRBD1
CASKPGTGGGGTEAFF
TGTGCCAGCAAACCTGGGACAGGGGGTGGGGGCACTGAAGCTTTCTTT
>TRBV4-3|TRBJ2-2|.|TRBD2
CASSQDRLAGRNTGELFF
TGCGCCAGCAGCCAAGATCGACTAGCGGGGCGAAACACCGGGGAGCTGTTTTTT
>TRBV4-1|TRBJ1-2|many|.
CASSQEGAAGYTF
TGCGCCAGCAGCCAAGAAGGGGCAGCAGGCTACACCTTC
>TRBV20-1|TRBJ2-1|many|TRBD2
CSARPLDSGSLWNEQFF
TGCAGTGCTAGACCACTGGATAGCGGGAGTCTATGGAATGAGCAGTTCTTC
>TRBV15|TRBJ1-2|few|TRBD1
CATSRPGQGARGYTF
TGTGCCACCAGCAGACCTGGACAGGGGGCGCGAGGCTACACCTTC
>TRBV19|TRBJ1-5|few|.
CASNPSSGGGNQPQHF
TGTGCCAGTAACCCGAGTTCGGGAGGCGGCAATCAGCCCCAGCATTTT
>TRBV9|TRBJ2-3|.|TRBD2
CASSGPGLGETDTQYF
TGTGCCAGCAGCGGCCCGGGACTAGGCGAGACAGATACGCAGTATTTT
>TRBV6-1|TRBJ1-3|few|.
CASSEESVLQRNTIYF
TGTGCCAGCAGTGAAGAATCAGTCCTTCAAAGAAACACCATATATTTT
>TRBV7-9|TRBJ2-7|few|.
CASSLDQSYEQYF
TGTGCCAGCAGCTTAGACCAATCCTACGAGCAGTACTTC
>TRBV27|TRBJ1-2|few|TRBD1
CASRDGTAPSYGYTF
TGTGCCAGCAGGGACGGGACAGCCCCCAGCTATGGCTACACCTTC
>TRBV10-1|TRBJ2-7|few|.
CASSEGVAACVGHF
TGCGCCAGCAGTGAGGGGGTAGCCGCGTGTGTTGGGCACTTC
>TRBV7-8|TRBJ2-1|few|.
CASSLFRLVEVHEQFF
TGTGCCAGCAGCTTATTCCGTCTAGTCGAAGTCCATGAGCAGTTCTTC
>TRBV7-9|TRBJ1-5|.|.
CASSPAANQPQHF
TGTGCCAGCAGCCCCGCCGCGAATCAGCCCCAGCATTTT
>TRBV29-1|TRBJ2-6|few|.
CSVGPEGSGANVLTF
TGCAGCGTTGGTCCGGAAGGCTCTGGGGCCAACGTCCTGACTTTC
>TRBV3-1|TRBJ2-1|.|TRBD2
CASSQGGLAEQFF
TGTGCCAGCAGCCAAGGAGGACTAGCGGAACAGTTCTTC
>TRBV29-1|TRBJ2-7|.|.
CSVELEKYEQYF
TGCAGCGTTGAACTGGAGAAATACGAGCAGTACTTC